This T cell receptor beta chain was documented in a study of blood T cell repertoires in COVID-19. Turning to the study itself: From T cells, B-cell-depleted T cells, or PBMCs came the material, which was cDNA or gDNA.

In the original workflow: Reference gene primer amplification gave estimated nucleated cell counts. The assay was immunoSEQ multiplex PCR, and TCRdb's table has in-frame clones only and misses some. The V and J calls and clone size come from that table; D and trimming were worked out from the DNA. The sample includes roughly 140,000 clones, approximately 88% of them seen just once. Germline values: CDR1 SQVTM, CDR2 ANQGSEA. The CDR3 length is 13 residues. The ends lost 6 bases at V and 5 bases at J; junction bases unmatched: 9. The TCR was taken from a human donor in a cohort sampled during active COVID-19. The sequenced material came from peripheral blood. This chain joins TRBV29-1 and TRBJ2-7; 8 nucleotides align to TRBD1. The CDR3 DNA follows: TGCAGCGTGTTGGACAGGGTAATCAACGAGCAGTACTTC. Protein sequence: CSVLDRVINEQYF.